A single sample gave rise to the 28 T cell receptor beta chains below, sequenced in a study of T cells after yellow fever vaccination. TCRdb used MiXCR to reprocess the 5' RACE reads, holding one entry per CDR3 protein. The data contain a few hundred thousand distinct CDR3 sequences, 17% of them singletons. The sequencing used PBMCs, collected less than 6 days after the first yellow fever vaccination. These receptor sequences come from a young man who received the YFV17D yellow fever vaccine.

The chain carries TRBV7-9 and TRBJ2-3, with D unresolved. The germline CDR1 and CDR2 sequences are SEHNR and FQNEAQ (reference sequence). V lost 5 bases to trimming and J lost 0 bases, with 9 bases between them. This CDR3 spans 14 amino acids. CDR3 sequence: CASSQEDSTDTQYF. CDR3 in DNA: TGTGCCAGCAGCCAGGAAGATAGCACAGATACGCAGTATTTT.

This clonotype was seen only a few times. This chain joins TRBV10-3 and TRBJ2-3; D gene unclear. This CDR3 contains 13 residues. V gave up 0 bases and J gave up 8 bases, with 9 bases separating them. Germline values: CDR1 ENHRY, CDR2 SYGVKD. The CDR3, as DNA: TGTGCCATCAGTGAGTCGAGCATCGGTACGCAGTATTTT. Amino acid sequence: CAISESSIGTQYF.

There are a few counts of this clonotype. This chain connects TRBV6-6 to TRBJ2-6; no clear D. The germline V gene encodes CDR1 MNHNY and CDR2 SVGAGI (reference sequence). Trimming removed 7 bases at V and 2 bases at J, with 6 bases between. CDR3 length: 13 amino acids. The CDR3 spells CASTTTGANVLTF. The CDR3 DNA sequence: TGTGCCAGCACCACAACTGGGGCCAACGTCCTGACTTTC.

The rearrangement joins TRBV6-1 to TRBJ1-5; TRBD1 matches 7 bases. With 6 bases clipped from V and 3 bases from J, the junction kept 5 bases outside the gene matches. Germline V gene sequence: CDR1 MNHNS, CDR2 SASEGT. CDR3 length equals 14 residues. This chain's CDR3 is CASRTGSFNQPQHF. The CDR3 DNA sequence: TGTGCCAGCAGGACAGGGTCCTTCAATCAGCCCCAGCATTTT.

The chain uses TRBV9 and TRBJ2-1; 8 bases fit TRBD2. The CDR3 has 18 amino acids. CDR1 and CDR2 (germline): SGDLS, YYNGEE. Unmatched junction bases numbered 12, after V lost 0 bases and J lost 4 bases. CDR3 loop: CASSVAGSGGGSYNEQFF. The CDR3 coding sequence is TGTGCCAGCAGCGTAGCCGGTTCCGGGGGGGGGAGTTACAATGAGCAGTTCTTC.

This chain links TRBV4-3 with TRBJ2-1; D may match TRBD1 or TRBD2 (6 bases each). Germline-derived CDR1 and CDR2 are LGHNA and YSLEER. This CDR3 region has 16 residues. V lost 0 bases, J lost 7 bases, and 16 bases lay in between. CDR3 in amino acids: CASSQDPSRGGNEQFF. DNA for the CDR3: TGCGCCAGCAGCCAAGATCCGAGCCGAGGGGGGAATGAGCAGTTCTTC.

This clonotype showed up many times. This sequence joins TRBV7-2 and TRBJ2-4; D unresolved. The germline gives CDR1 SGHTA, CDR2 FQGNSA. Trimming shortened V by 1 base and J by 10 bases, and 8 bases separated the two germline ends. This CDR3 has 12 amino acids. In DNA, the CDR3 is TGTGCCAGCAGCTTAGTTCGACTTATTCAGTACTTC. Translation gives CASSLVRLIQYF.

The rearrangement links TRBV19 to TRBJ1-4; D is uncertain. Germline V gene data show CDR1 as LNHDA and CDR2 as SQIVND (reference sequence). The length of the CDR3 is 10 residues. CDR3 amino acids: CAAGTGKLFF. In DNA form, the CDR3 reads TGTGCAGCAGGCACGGGGAAACTGTTTTTT.

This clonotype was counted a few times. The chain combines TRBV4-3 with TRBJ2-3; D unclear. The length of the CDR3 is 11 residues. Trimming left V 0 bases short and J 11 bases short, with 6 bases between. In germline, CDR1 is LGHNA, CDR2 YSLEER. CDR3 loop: CASSQDFGQYF. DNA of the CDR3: TGCGCCAGCAGCCAAGACTTTGGGCAGTATTTT.

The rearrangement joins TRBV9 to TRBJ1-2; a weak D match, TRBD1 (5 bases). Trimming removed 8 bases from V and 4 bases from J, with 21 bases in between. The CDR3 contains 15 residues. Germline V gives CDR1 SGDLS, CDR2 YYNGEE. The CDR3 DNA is TGTGCCAGTCGGCGGGGAGACAGCTACTTCTATGGCTACACCTTC. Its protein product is CASRRGDSYFYGYTF.

This CDR3 is CASSSPTVPTEAFF. CDR3 nucleotides: TGTGCCAGCAGCTCACCGACAGTCCCTACTGAAGCTTTCTTT. The rearrangement uses TRBV7-9 and TRBJ1-1; TRBD1 might be the D (5 bases). V was cut by 4 bases and J by 5 bases, with 14 bases left in between. This CDR3 comprises 14 residues. The germline V gene has CDR1 SEHNR and CDR2 FQNEAQ (reference sequence).

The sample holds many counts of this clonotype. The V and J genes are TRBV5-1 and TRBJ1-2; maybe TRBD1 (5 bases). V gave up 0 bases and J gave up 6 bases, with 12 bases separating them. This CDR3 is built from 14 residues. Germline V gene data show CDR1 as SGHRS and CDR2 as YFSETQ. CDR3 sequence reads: CASSLGGEGHGYTF. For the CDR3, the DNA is TGCGCCAGCAGCTTGGGGGGGGAGGGCCATGGCTACACCTTC.

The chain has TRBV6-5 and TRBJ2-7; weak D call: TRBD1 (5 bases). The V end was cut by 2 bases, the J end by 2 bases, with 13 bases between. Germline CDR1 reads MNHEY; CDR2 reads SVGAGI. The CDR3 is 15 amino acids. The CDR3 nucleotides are TGTGCCAGCAGTTACACTGGACATCTAACCTACGAGCAGTACGTC. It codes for CASSYTGHLTYEQYV.

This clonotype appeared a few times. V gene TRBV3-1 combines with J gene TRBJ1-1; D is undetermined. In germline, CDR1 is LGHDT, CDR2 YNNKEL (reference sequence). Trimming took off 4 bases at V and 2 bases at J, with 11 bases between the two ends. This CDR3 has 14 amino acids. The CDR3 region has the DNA TGTGCCAGCAGCCCCTCTACAGCTAACACTGAAGCTTTCTTT. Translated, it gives CASSPSTANTEAFF.

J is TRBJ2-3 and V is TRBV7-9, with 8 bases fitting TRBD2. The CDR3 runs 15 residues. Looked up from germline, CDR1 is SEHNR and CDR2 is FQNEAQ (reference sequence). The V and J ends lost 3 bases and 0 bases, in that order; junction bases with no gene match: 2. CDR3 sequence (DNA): TGTGCCAGCAGCTTCGGGGGGGCTAGCACAGATACGCAGTATTTT. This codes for CASSFGGASTDTQYF.

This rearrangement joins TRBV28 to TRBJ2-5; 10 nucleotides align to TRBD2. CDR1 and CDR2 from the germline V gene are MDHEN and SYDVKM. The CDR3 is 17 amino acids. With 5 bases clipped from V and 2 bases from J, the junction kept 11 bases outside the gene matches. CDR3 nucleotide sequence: TGTGCCAGCAGTCCGGAGCGGGGGGGACTATTACAAGAGACCCAGTACTTC. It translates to CASSPERGGLLQETQYF.

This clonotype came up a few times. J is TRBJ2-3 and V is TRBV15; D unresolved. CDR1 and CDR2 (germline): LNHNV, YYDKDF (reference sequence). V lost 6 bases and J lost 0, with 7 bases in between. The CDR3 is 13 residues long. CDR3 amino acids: CATSRQSTDTQYF. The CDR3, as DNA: TGTGCCACCAGTAGGCAGAGCACAGATACGCAGTATTTT.

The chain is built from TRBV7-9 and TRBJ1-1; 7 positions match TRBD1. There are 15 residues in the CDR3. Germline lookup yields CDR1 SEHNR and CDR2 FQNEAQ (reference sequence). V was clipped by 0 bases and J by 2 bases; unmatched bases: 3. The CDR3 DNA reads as TGTGCCAGCAGCTTAGCGGACAGGCCTAACACTGAAGCTTTCTTT. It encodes CASSLADRPNTEAFF.

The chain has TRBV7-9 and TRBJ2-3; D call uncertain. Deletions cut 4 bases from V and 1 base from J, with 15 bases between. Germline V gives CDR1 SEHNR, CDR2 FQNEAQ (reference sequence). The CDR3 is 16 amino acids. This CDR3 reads CASSSIVWGRTDTQYF. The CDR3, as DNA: TGTGCCAGCAGCTCTATCGTCTGGGGTCGCACAGATACGCAGTATTTT.

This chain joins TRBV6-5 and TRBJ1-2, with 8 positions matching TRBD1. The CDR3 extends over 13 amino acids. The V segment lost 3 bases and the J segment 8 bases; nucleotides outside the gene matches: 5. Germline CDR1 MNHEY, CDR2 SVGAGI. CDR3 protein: CASSYTQGGGYTF. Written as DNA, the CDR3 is TGTGCCAGCAGTTATACACAGGGGGGAGGCTACACCTTC.

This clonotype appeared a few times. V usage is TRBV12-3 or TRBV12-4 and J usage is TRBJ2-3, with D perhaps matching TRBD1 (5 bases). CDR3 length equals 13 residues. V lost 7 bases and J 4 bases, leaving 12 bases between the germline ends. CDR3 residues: CASTLRDPDTQYF. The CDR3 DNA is TGTGCCAGCACACTCAGGGATCCAGATACGCAGTATTTT.

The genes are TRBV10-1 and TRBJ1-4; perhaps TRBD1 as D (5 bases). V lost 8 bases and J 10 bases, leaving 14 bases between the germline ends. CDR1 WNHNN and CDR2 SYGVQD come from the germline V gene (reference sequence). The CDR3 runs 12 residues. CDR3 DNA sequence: TGCGCCAGCGGGACTAGGGACGGAAAACTGTTTTTT. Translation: CASGTRDGKLFF.

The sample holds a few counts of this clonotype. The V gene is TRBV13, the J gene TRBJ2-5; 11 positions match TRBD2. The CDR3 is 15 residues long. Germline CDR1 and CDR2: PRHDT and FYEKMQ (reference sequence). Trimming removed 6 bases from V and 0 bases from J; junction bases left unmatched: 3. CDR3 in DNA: TGTGCCAGCAGTTCGACTAGCGGGAACCAAGAGACCCAGTACTTC. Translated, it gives CASSSTSGNQETQYF.

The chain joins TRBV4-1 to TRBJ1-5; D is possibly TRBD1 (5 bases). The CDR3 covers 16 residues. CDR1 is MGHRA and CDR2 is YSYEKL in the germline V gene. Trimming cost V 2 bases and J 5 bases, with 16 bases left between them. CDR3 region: CASSQPTRGGHQPQHF. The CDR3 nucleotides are TGCGCCAGCAGCCAACCCACCCGGGGGGGACATCAGCCCCAGCATTTT.

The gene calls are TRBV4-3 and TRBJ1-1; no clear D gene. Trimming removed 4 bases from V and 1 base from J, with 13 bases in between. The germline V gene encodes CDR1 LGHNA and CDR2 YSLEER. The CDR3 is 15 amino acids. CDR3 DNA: TGCGCCAGCAGCCTAATACGTGAATGGAACACTGAAGCTTTCTTT. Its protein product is CASSLIREWNTEAFF.

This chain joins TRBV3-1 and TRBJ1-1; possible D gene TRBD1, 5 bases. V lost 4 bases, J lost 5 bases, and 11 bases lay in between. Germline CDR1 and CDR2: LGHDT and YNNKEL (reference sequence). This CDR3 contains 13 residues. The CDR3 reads CASSPSEGTEAFF. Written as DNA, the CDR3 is TGTGCCAGCAGCCCTTCTGAGGGGACTGAAGCTTTCTTT.

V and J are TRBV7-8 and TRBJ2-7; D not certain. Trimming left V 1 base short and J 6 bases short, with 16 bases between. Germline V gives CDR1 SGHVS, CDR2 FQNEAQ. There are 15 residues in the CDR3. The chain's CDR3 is CASSLVGYSTFEQYF. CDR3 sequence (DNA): TGTGCCAGCAGCTTAGTGGGTTATTCTACGTTCGAGCAGTACTTC. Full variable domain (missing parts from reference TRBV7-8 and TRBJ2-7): GAGVSQSPRYKVAKRGQDVALRCDPISGHVSLFWYQQALGQGPEFLTYFQNEAQLDKSGLPSDRFFAERPEGSVSTLKIQRTQQEDSAVYLCASSLVGYSTFEQYFGPGTRLTVT.

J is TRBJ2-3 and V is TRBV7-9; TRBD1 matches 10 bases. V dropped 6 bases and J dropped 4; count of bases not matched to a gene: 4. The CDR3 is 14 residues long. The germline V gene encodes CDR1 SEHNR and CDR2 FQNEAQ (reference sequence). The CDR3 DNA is TGTGCCAGCAGGAGGGGGACAGGGGCAGATACGCAGTATTTT. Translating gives CASRRGTGADTQYF. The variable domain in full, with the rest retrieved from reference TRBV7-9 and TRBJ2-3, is DTGVSQNPRHKITKRGQNVTFRCDPISEHNRLYWYRQTLGQGPEFLTYFQNEAQLEKSRLLSDRFSAERPKGSFSTLEIQRTEQGDSAMYLCASRRGTGADTQYFGPGTRLTVL.